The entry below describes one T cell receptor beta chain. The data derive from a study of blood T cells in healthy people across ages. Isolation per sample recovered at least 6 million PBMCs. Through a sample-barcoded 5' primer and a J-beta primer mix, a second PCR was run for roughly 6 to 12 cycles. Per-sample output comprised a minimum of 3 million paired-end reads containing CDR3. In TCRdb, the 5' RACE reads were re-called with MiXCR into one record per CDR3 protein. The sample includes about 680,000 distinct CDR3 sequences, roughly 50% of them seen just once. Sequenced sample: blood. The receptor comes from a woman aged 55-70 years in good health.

In DNA form, the CDR3 reads TGCAGCGTTGGGTTATTAAAGCGAGATACGCAGTATTTT. The encoded protein is CSVGLLKRDTQYF. This rearrangement joins TRBV29-1 to TRBJ2-3; D gene uncertain. The V gene lost 4 bases and the J gene lost 5 bases, with 13 bases spanning the gap. This CDR3 is 13 amino acids long. Germline lookup yields CDR1 SQVTM and CDR2 ANQGSEA.